One TCR beta chain is described in this entry. This clonotype was recorded many times. Its antigen is currently not known. Qualities for individual bases were not recorded, and no much larger clone is one base off. This entry belongs to a study of regulatory T cells in long-lasting Graves disease (dated by TCRdb to the early 2020s). Regarding the study in general: Patients with newly diagnosed Graves' disease had been on antithyroid drugs for under 3 months. Patients with persistent Graves' disease were compared with patients with newly diagnosed Graves' disease using TCR sequencing and RNA sequencing of peripheral blood. A total of about 33 samples underwent TCR sequencing, from around 13 patients with persistent Graves' disease and around 20 patients with newly diagnosed Graves' disease. The study was conducted in China and was registered as a clinical trial. Paper-wide results and their limitations: Compared with newly diagnosed patients, persistent Graves' disease patients had lower TCR Shannon entropy and fewer highly expanded clones, which suggests clonal expansion. The study examined only peripheral blood because the primary lesion, thyroid tissue, could not be accessed. Sequencing and analysis were restricted to the TCR beta chain. The small sample size was acknowledged by the authors as a limitation that may reduce accuracy. More public clonotypes were shared among persistent patients (over 2,500) than among newly diagnosed patients (966).

Libraries were built with multiplex PCR. The sequencing machine was an Illumina HiSeq 4000. TCR beta libraries were built with iRepertoire HTBI primers and Arm-PCR amplification of CDR3 regions. Before sequencing, the PCR products underwent gel purification. Concerning the study's data processing: Gene usage analysis of CDR3 amino acid clonotypes used the 60 to 75 TRBV and more than 13 TRBJ segments found across samples. COPE and FqMerger were used to merge the filtered high-quality paired reads into contigs. BLAST was used to align contigs to the IMGT TRBV, TRBD and TRBJ reference genes, and CDR3 was defined following IMGT. Highly expanded clones were defined as clonotypes with a frequency above 0.1%. Repertoire diversity was measured by Shannon entropy, and V-J evenness by the Gini coefficient. Clonotypes shared by more than one individual were considered public. TCRdb passed the public sequencing reads through fastp at Q25 and MiXCR, retaining productive beta sequences. Identical CDR3 protein sequences are pooled into one entry, listed with their most common genes and DNA. The V and J calls follow TCRdb's processing rather than the paper's. The sample records about 220,000 distinct CDR3 sequences, around a fifth of which are singletons. Of the sample, about 12% is held by the ten largest clones.

This specimen's time point label, per the study, means: newly diagnosed GD, antithyroid drugs for less than 3 months. RNA was extracted from PBMCs in TRIzol for both TCR sequencing and RNA sequencing. Graves' disease was diagnosed according to American Thyroid Association guidelines. Patients were recruited from an endocrinology department in Xi'an, China. From each patient, around 9.3 milliliters of peripheral blood was collected into an EDTA anticoagulant tube. PBMCs were isolated by Ficoll Paque Plus density gradient separation without further T cell sorting. An Agilent 2100 Bioanalyzer and agarose gel were used to check RNA quality, and a NanoDrop 2000 was used to measure RNA concentration. In addition, the sample was reused for a study of T cells in Graves' hyperthyroidism and ophthalmopathy. As the second paper documents: Stable Graves' hyperthyroidism was defined as the absence of progression to ophthalmopathy over 18 months of follow-up. Hyperthyroidism patients were aged 18 to 65 years and newly diagnosed, with disease duration of less than 2 months. Any patient with an uncontrolled infection, another autoimmune disease, pregnancy or lactation was excluded. Diagnoses were established on the basis of clinical symptoms, serum thyroxine and TRAb, thyroid ultrasound, and orbital computed tomography. A first-round RT-PCR of the TCR CDR3 used the HTBI primer set with the Qiagen OneStep RT-PCR kit. Most expanded thyroid clonotypes (frequency above 0.001) were also found in blood, which suggests that blood repertoires may mirror thyroid immune responses. In cross-validation, a model built on a 13 V-J signature told ophthalmopathy apart from stable hyperthyroidism with 87.88% sensitivity and 81% to 82% specificity, and in testing the same model reached 80%/75%. In validation, the model predicted progression to ophthalmopathy a median of roughly six months before onset, with 70% to 71% sensitivity and 72.22% specificity. TCR V-J signatures able to tell the groups apart were searched for in a discovery cohort of 100 patients, of whom roughly 42 had Graves' ophthalmopathy and roughly 57 had stable Graves' hyperthyroidism. Prospective prediction of ophthalmopathy was tested in an independent validation cohort of 18 to 20 hyperthyroidism patients and 17 patients who later progressed to ophthalmopathy. The 75 to 100 discovery patients were randomly split 7:3 into training and test sets. In addition, the study compared T-cell repertoires in thyroid tissue and in blood from over 5 Graves' hyperthyroidism patients. After sampling, hyperthyroidism patients received methimazole starting at 30 mg daily, and ophthalmopathy patients received high-dose intravenous methylprednisolone. The libraries were constructed in a second round of multiplex PCR and then size-selected and purified. Sequencing of the libraries was done on an Illumina HiSeq2000 using paired-end 100 bp reads. Raw data were processed with SOAPnuke, discarding reads with adapters, uncalled bases, mean Phred below 15, or no exact constant-primer or identifier match. COPE v1.2.5 was used to merge the high-quality paired reads, and each unique nucleotide sequence was defined as a clonotype. MiTCR v1.1 was used to align clonotypes to the IMGT TRBV, TRBD and TRBJ reference segments. Only V-J combinations with frequency above 0.0001, covering 99% to 99.2% of repertoires, were analysed. A TCS score was defined as the ratio between F50 (clonal expansion) and ExV (chaos), using BLOSUM62-based TCRdist between CDR3 peptides within each V-J. Welch's t-statistics and random forest reduced approximately 520 V-J features to 13, which were used in a naive Bayes classifier (R e1071). Sample size was not statistically predetermined, and blinding of investigators to group allocation was not performed. The paper reports TCR Vbeta CDR3 sequencing of more than 120 peripheral blood samples: approximately 41 ophthalmopathy, about 75 hyperthyroidism and around 17 progressor patients.

Sequenced here: peripheral blood mononuclear cells (PBMCs), sampled at new diagnosis, from a patient treated with antithyroid drugs. The sequence came from a woman in her 30s with Graves disease. Donor details come from another sample of the same person, matched by shared clones.

In nucleotide form, the sequence is TGCAGTGCTAATCCGGACATCGACAATGAGCAGTTCTTC. This codes for CSANPDIDNEQFF. The rearranged chain carries TRBV20-1 and TRBJ2-1, with TRBD1 tentatively as D gene (5 bases match). The germline ends are 12 bases apart after V is trimmed by 4 bases and J by 5 bases. The CDR3 holds 13 amino acids from the cysteine to the phenylalanine. CDR3 DNA only is kept here, 39 bases in frame from base 1. CDR1 DFQATT and CDR2 SNEGSKA are derived from the germline V gene (reference sequence).